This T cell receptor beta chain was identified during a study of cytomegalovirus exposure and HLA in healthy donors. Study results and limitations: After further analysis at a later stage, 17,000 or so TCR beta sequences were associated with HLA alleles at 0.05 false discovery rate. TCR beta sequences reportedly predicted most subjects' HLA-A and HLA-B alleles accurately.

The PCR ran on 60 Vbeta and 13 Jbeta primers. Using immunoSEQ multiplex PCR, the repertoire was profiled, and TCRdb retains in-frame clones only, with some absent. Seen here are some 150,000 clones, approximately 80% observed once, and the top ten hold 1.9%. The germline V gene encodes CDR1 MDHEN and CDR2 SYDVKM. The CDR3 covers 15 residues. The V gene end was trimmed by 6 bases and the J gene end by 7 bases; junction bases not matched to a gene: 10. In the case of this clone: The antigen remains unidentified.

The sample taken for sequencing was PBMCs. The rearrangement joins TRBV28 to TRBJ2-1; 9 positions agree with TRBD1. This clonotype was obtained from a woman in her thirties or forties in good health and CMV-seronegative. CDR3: CASSIWGQGINEQFF. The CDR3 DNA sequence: TGTGCCAGCAGCATCTGGGGACAGGGTATTAATGAGCAGTTCTTC. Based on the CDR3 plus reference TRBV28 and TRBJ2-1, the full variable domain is DVKVTQSSRYLVKRTGEKVFLECVQDMDHENMFWYRQDPGLGLRLIYFSYDVKMKEKGDIPEGYSVSREKKERFSLILESASTNQTSMYLCASSIWGQGINEQFFGPGTRLTVL.